This record looks at one TCR beta chain sequence and its context. What it recognizes is unknown. This entry is derived from a study of cytomegalovirus exposure and HLA in healthy donors. Overall study context: Clustering assigned about 80% of the approximately 370 genotyped donors to the Caucasian-associated ancestry cluster.

General observations from the study: Roughly uniform sequencing depth across donors was assumed, possibly incorrectly. Among the CMV-associated chains, a few were confirmed in vitro as specific for CMV antigens. The authors listed roughly 150 TCR beta chains as cytomegalovirus-associated.

60 Vbeta and 13 Jbeta primers were used in PCR. Method: immunoSEQ multiplex PCR; TCRdb's copy keeps in-frame clones and lacks some. The sample includes under 100,000 clones. The sequencing input was PBMCs. This clonotype was obtained from a young man in good health and CMV-seronegative.

The CDR3, as DNA: TGTGCCAGCAGTCCTAGCTCCTACGAGCAGTACTTC. Amino acid sequence: CASSPSSYEQYF. The chain uses TRBV27 and TRBJ2-7; D call uncertain. The CDR3 sequence is 12 residues long. Trimming cost V 5 bases and J 0 bases, with 5 bases left between them. Per the germline V gene, CDR1 is MNHEY and CDR2 is SMNVEV (reference sequence).